This TCR beta chain was recovered during a study of blood T cell repertoires in COVID-19. Background on the study: Samples came from the United States, Italy and Spain, spanning acute and convalescent COVID-19. The cDNA or gDNA used as material had been derived from T cells, B-cell-depleted T cells, or PBMCs.

The CDR3 totals 16 residues. From germline, CDR1 is MNHEY and CDR2 SVGAGI. V lost 2 bases, J lost 5 bases, and 9 bases stayed unmatched. Original analysis: Using reference gene primer amplification, nucleated cell counts were estimated. Profiling relied on immunoSEQ multiplex PCR, and the TCRdb table lists in-frame clones only, not all of them. V, J and clone size are taken as reported in that table, and D and trimming were inferred from the DNA itself. Here the sample spans roughly 230,000 clones, about 91% being singletons. This sequence joins TRBV6-5 and TRBJ2-3; 8 positions agree with TRBD2. Sequencing was done on a sample of peripheral blood. This clonotype was sampled from a woman aged 40 to 50 who had recovered from COVID-19. DNA for the CDR3: TGTGCCAGCAGTTACCTCACGGGGGGGGTGGGAGATACGCAGTATTTT. It is translated as CASSYLTGGVGDTQYF.